This section outlines one T cell receptor (beta chain) sequence together with its context. The sample originates from a study of blood T cell repertoires in COVID-19. Across the study: PBMCs, B-cell-depleted T cells, or T cells were the source of the cDNA or gDNA that made up the material.

The V gene's germline CDR1 is MGHRA and CDR2 YSYEKL. This CDR3 comprises 15 residues. J gave up 7 bases and V 3 bases, and 4 bases lay outside the gene matches. Sequenced by immunoSEQ multiplex PCR; TCRdb stores in-frame clones only, minus some. The sample contains approximately 110,000 clones, about 84% of which appear only once. The sample comprised peripheral blood. The clonotype originates from a human donor in a cohort sampled during active COVID-19. The chain links TRBV4-1 to TRBJ1-4; 11 positions match TRBD1. The CDR3 nucleotides are TGCGCCAGCAGCCATCCCGGGACAGGGGGTGAAAAACTGTTTTTT. Its protein product is CASSHPGTGGEKLFF.